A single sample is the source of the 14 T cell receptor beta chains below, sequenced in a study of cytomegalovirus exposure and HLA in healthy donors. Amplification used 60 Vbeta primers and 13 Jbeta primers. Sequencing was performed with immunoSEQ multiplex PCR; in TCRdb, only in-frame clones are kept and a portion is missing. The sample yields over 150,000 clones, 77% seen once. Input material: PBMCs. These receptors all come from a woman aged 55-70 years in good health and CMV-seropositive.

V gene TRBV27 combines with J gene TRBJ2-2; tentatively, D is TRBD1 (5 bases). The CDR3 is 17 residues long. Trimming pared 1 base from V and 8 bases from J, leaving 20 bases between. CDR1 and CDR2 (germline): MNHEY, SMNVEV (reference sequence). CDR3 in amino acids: CASSLLPRTIRIGELFF. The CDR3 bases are TGTGCCAGCAGTTTATTGCCCCGGACAATTAGAATAGGGGAGCTGTTTTTT.

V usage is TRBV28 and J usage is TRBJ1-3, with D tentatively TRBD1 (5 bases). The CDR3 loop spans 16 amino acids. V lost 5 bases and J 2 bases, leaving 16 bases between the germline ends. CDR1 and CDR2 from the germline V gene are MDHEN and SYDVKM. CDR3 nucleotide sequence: TGTGCCAGCAGTCTCACCGGGGGGGGAACTGGAAACACCATATATTTT. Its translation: CASSLTGGGTGNTIYF.

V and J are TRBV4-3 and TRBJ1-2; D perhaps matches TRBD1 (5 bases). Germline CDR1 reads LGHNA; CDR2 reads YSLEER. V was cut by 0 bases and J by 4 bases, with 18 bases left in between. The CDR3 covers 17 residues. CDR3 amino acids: CASSQERARDGGYGYTF. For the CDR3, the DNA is TGCGCCAGCAGCCAAGAACGGGCCAGGGACGGGGGCTATGGCTACACCTTC.

Here the CDR3 reads CASSPGLAGYTF. CDR3 sequence (DNA): TGTGCCAGCAGTCCTGGACTTGCTGGCTACACCTTC. The chain joins TRBV27 to TRBJ1-2; D is unresolved. Germline-derived CDR1 and CDR2 are MNHEY and SMNVEV (reference sequence). CDR3 length: 12 amino acids. V lost 5 bases and J 7 bases, leaving 11 bases between the germline ends.

CDR3 nucleotides: TGTGCCAGCAAGTCGGGACAGATTTTGAACACTGAAGCTTTCTTT. This encodes CASKSGQILNTEAFF. The chain combines TRBV19 with TRBJ1-1; the match to TRBD1 covers 7 bases. V dropped 9 bases and J dropped 0; count of bases not matched to a gene: 10. Germline V gene lookup returns CDR1 LNHDA and CDR2 SQIVND (reference sequence). The CDR3 loop spans 15 amino acids.

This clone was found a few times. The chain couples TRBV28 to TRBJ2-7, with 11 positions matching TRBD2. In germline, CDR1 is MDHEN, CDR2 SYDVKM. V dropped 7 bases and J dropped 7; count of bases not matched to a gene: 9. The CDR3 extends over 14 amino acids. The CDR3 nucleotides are TGTGCCAGCACTCTTAGCGGGGGGGGAAAAGAGCAGTACTTC. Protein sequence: CASTLSGGGKEQYF.

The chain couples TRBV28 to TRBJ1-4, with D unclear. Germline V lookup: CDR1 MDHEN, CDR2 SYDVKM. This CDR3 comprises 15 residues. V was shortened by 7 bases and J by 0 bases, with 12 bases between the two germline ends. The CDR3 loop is CASTFSGTTNEKLFF. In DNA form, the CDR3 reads TGTGCCAGCACCTTCTCGGGGACAACTAATGAAAAACTGTTTTTT.

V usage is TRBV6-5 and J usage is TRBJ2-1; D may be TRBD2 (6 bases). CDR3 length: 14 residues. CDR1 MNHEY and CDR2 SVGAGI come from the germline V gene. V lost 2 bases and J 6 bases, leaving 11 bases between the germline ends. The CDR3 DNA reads TGTGCCAGCAGTTACGACCTAGCGAGCAATGAGCAGTTCTTC. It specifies CASSYDLASNEQFF.

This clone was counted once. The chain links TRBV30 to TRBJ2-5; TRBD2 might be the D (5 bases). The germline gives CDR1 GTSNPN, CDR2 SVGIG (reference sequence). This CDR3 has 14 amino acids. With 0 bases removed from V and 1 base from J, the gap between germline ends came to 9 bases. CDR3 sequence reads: CAWSVRGIQETQYF. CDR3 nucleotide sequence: TGTGCCTGGAGTGTTAGAGGGATCCAAGAGACCCAGTACTTC.

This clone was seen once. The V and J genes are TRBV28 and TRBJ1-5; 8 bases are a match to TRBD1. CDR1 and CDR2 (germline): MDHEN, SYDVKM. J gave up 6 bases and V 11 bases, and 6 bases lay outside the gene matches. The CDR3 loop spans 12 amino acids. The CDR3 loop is CAGTGRGQPQHF. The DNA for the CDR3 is TGTGCCGGGACAGGAAGAGGTCAGCCCCAGCATTTT.

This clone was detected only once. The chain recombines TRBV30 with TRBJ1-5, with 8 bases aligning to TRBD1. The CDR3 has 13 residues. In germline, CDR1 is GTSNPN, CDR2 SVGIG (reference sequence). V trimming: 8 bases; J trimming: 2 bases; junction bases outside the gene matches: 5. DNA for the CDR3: TGTGCCCTCACGACAGGGGGCAATCAGCCCCAGCATTTT. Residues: CALTTGGNQPQHF.

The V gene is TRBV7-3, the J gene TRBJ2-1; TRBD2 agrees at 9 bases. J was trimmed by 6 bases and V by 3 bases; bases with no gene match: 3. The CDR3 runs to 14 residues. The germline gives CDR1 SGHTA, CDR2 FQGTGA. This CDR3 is CASSFQRGVNEQFF. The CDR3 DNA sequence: TGTGCCAGCAGCTTTCAGCGGGGGGTCAATGAGCAGTTCTTC.

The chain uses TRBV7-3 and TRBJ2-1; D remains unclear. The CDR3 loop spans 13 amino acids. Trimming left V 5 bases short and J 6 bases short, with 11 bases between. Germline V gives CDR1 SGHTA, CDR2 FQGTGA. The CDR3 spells CASSVQTSNEQFF. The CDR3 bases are TGTGCCAGCAGCGTGCAAACCAGCAATGAGCAGTTCTTC. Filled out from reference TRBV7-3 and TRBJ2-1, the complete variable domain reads GAGVSQTPSNKVTEKGKYVELRCDPISGHTALYWYRQSLGQGPEFLIYFQGTGAADDSGLPNDRFFAVRPEGSVSTLKIQRTERGDSAVYLCASSVQTSNEQFFGPGTRLTVL.

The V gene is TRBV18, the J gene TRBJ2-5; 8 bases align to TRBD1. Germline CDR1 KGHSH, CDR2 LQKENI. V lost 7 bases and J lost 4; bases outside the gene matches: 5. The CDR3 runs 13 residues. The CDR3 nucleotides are TGTGCCAGCTTCCCCGGGACAGGAGAGACCCAGTACTTC. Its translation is CASFPGTGETQYF.